One and the same sample provided the 20 T cell receptor beta chains below, sequenced in a study of T cells in Graves' hyperthyroidism and ophthalmopathy. Amplification of TCR beta CDR3 regions used RNA as the template. RT-PCR in the first round (using the HTBI primer set) targeted the TCR CDR3. TCRdb processed the multiplex PCR reads anew with MiXCR; each CDR3 protein has one entry. The table records roughly 740,000 distinct CDR3 sequences, about a sixth of them present only once. Sample: blood. Every receptor here comes from a man in his late teens or twenties with Graves' hyperthyroidism.

The chain carries TRBV7-8 and TRBJ1-5, with D unresolved. The V gene lost 3 bases and the J gene lost 3 bases, with 12 bases spanning the gap. CDR3 length equals 15 residues. Germline loops: CDR1 SGHVS, CDR2 FQNEAQ. The CDR3 here is CASSFGPNLNQPQHF. In DNA, the CDR3 is TGTGCCAGCAGCTTCGGTCCGAACCTCAATCAGCCCCAGCATTTT.

In its sample, this clonotype was seen many times. The chain couples TRBV7-3 to TRBJ2-2, with 7 bases fitting TRBD2. CDR1 SGHTA and CDR2 FQGTGA come from the germline V gene. V lost 4 bases to trimming and J lost 5 bases; unmatched junction nucleotides: 7. The CDR3 totals 15 residues. As DNA, the CDR3 is TGTGCCAGCAGCTCATCAAAACTAGCGACCGGGGAGCTGTTTTTT. Protein sequence: CASSSSKLATGELFF. Full variable domain (rest looked up from reference TRBV7-3 and TRBJ2-2): GAGVSQTPSNKVTEKGKYVELRCDPISGHTALYWYRQSLGQGPEFLIYFQGTGAADDSGLPNDRFFAVRPEGSVSTLKIQRTERGDSAVYLCASSSSKLATGELFFGEGSRLTVL.

This clonotype occurred a few times. The chain uses TRBV5-5 and TRBJ2-7, with D unresolved. Germline CDR1 SGHKS, CDR2 YYEKEE (reference sequence). This CDR3 comprises 15 residues. V was pared by 4 bases and J by 2 bases, with 16 bases between. In DNA, the CDR3 is TGTGCCAGCAGCCCGGCGAGGAGCCAGACCTACGAGCAGTACTTC. Translated: CASSPARSQTYEQYF. The full variable domain, rest sourced from reference TRBV5-5 and TRBJ2-7, is DAGVTQSPTHLIKTRGQQVTLRCSPISGHKSVSWYQQVLGQGPQFIFQYYEKEERGRGNFPDRFSARQFPNYSSELNVNALLLGDSALYLCASSPARSQTYEQYFGPGTRLTVT.

The chain joins TRBV28 to TRBJ2-3; D remains ambiguous. V was clipped by 6 bases and J by 6 bases, with 16 bases between them. The CDR3 runs 14 residues. Germline lookup yields CDR1 MDHEN and CDR2 SYDVKM. CDR3 protein: CASSIPTGADTQYF. CDR3 sequence (DNA): TGTGCCAGCAGCATTCCGACTGGTGCGGATACGCAGTATTTT.

Only a few counts were recorded for this clonotype. This rearrangement joins TRBV20-1 to TRBJ1-2; TRBD1 agrees at 8 bases. This CDR3 spans 13 amino acids. Germline CDR1 DFQATT, CDR2 SNEGSKA (reference sequence). J was trimmed by 4 bases and V by 5 bases; bases with no gene match: 6. This chain's CDR3 is CSARTTGGYGYTF. In DNA form, the CDR3 reads TGCAGTGCTCGGACCACAGGGGGCTATGGCTACACCTTC.

The V call is TRBV18, the J call TRBJ2-7; no clear D. V was pared by 3 bases and J by 6 bases, with 9 bases between. The CDR3 sequence is 12 residues long. Germline loops: CDR1 KGHSH, CDR2 LQKENI. CDR3 DNA sequence: TGTGCCAGCTCACCGGGCAGTCCCGAGCAGTACTTC. Translation gives CASSPGSPEQYF.

The rearrangement links TRBV20-1 to TRBJ2-5; 11 nucleotides align to TRBD2. The V segment lost 5 bases and the J segment 5 bases; nucleotides outside the gene matches: 10. Germline V CDR1 and CDR2: DFQATT, SNEGSKA (reference sequence). CDR3 length: 15 amino acids. Here the CDR3 DNA reads TGCAGTGCTTATAGCGGGAGGGCGGTCGGCGAGACCCAGTACTTC. Its protein is CSAYSGRAVGETQYF.

This clonotype was seen a handful of times. The CDR3 DNA reads as TGTGCCAGCAGTGAAAAGGGGATTCAGCCCCAGCATTTT. Translation: CASSEKGIQPQHF. This sequence joins TRBV6-1 and TRBJ1-5; maybe TRBD1 (5 bases). V was trimmed by 2 bases and J by 6 bases, leaving 8 bases between them. The CDR3 runs 13 residues. Germline CDR1 is MNHNS and CDR2 is SASEGT.

This clonotype was observed many times. At one of its ends the junction is not consistent with the germline gene, which may arise from a read error. The chain joins TRBV5-1 to TRBJ1-1, with D hard to call. Germline lookup yields CDR1 SGHRS and CDR2 YFSETQ. The CDR3 is 13 residues long. CDR3 sequence reads: CASSSGLNTEAFF. DNA for the CDR3: TGTGCCAGCAGCTCCGGCCTGAACACTGAAGCTTTCTTT. Based on the CDR3 plus reference TRBV5-1 and TRBJ1-1, the full variable domain is KAGVTQTPRYLIKTRGQQVTLSCSPISGHRSVSWYQQTPGQGLQFLFEYFSETQRNKGNFPGRFSGRQFSNSRSEMNVSTLELGDSALYLCASSSGLNTEAFFGQGTRLTVV.

This clonotype came up a few times. V gene TRBV25-1 combines with J gene TRBJ2-5; D gene uncertain. In germline, CDR1 is MGHDK, CDR2 SYGVNS. The CDR3 length is 9 residues. Trimming left V 3 bases short and J 8 bases short, with 1 base between. The CDR3 sequence is CASSDTQYF. Written as DNA, the CDR3 is TGTGCCAGCAGTGATACCCAGTACTTC.

This clonotype came up many times. The rearrangement links TRBV12-3 or TRBV12-4 to TRBJ2-7; 15 positions agree with TRBD2. The CDR3 loop spans 15 amino acids. The V and J ends lost 6 bases and 5 bases, in that order; junction bases with no gene match: 5. The CDR3 sequence: CASSSGLAGGHEQYF. The DNA for the CDR3 is TGTGCCAGCAGCTCCGGACTAGCGGGAGGGCACGAGCAGTACTTC.

This clonotype was found a few times. This sequence joins TRBV27 and TRBJ2-2; D is possibly TRBD1 (5 bases). The V end was cut by 7 bases, the J end by 7 bases, with 10 bases between. This CDR3 is 12 amino acids long. Germline V CDR1 and CDR2: MNHEY, SMNVEV (reference sequence). Here the CDR3 reads CASMQGHGELFF. The CDR3 nucleotides are TGTGCCAGCATGCAGGGTCACGGGGAGCTGTTTTTT.

In its sample, this clonotype was seen a few times. CDR3 sequence: CAWSDGMSTDTQYF. The CDR3 DNA is TGTGCCTGGTCCGACGGGATGAGCACAGATACGCAGTATTTT. This chain uses TRBV30 with TRBJ2-3, with a weak D call TRBD2 (5 bases). Trimming stripped 5 bases from V and 0 bases from J, with 12 bases between. Germline CDR1 and CDR2: GTSNPN and SVGIG (reference sequence). This CDR3 region has 14 residues. Complete variable domain (other parts from reference TRBV30 and TRBJ2-3): SQTIHQWPATLVQPVGSPLSLECTVEGTSNPNLYWYRQAAGRGLQLLFYSVGIGQISSEVPQNLSASRPQDRQFILSSKKLLLSDSGFYLCAWSDGMSTDTQYFGPGTRLTVL.

This clonotype was seen a handful of times. The J gene is TRBJ1-2, the V gene TRBV28, with D possibly matching TRBD1 (6 bases). CDR3 size: 15 residues. Per the germline V gene, CDR1 is MDHEN and CDR2 is SYDVKM. V lost 7 bases and J lost 5, with 20 bases in between. CDR3 residues: CASTLGTTSWYGYTF. The CDR3 nucleotides are TGTGCCAGCACCCTAGGGACAACATCGTGGTATGGCTACACCTTC.

A note on this clonotype: Since a much larger clone is just one base distant, this may be a read error. The chain couples TRBV10-1 to TRBJ1-1, with unresolved D. The CDR3 extends over 10 amino acids. CDR1 is WNHNN and CDR2 is SYGVQD in the germline V gene (reference sequence). The CDR3 loop reads CGRGNTEAFF. In nucleotides, the CDR3 is TGCGGGAGAGGGAACACTGAAGCTTTCTTT.

This clonotype has at least ten counts. CDR3 loop: CASSLGQVGDTQYF. Here the CDR3 DNA reads TGTGCCAGCAGCTTGGGCCAGGTCGGAGATACGCAGTATTTT. The chain combines TRBV7-2 with TRBJ2-3; the D is unclear. The CDR3 length is 14 residues. Germline V CDR1 and CDR2: SGHTA, FQGNSA. Between the trimmed V and J ends, which lost 3 bases and 5 bases, there was a span of 12 bases.

In this sample, this clonotype turned up many times. The rearrangement joins TRBV9 to TRBJ2-3; D ambiguous. The length of the CDR3 is 16 residues. V was trimmed by 4 bases and J by 0 bases, leaving 15 bases between them. Germline V lookup: CDR1 SGDLS, CDR2 YYNGEE. The CDR3 DNA sequence: TGTGCCAGCAGCCGACCGATCGGGCAGAGCACAGATACGCAGTATTTT. Translated, it gives CASSRPIGQSTDTQYF.

This chain connects TRBV12-3 or TRBV12-4 to TRBJ2-1; TRBD2 agrees at 14 bases. The J segment lost 8 bases and the V segment lost 5 bases, leaving 11 bases of the junction unmatched. The CDR3 runs to 17 residues. CDR3 bases: TGTGCCAGCAGTATCCGACTAGCGGGAGGGCTAGTGGATGAGCAGTTCTTC. Translated: CASSIRLAGGLVDEQFF.

A few counts support this clonotype. The V call is TRBV7-9, the J call TRBJ1-5, with D unclear. The CDR3 sequence is 15 residues long. Trimming removed 3 bases at V and 4 bases at J, with 13 bases between. The germline gives CDR1 SEHNR, CDR2 FQNEAQ (reference sequence). CDR3 amino acids: CASSFGSGRNQPQHF. In DNA, the CDR3 is TGTGCCAGCAGCTTCGGGTCAGGTCGGAATCAGCCCCAGCATTTT.

The chain couples TRBV14 to TRBJ1-1; D is possibly TRBD1 (5 bases). In germline, CDR1 is SGHDN, CDR2 FVKESK. The CDR3 has 13 residues. Trimming shortened V by 0 bases and J by 8 bases, and 10 bases separated the two germline ends. The CDR3 spells CASSQEGEKEAFF. The CDR3 DNA reads as TGTGCCAGCAGCCAAGAGGGGGAGAAGGAAGCTTTCTTT.